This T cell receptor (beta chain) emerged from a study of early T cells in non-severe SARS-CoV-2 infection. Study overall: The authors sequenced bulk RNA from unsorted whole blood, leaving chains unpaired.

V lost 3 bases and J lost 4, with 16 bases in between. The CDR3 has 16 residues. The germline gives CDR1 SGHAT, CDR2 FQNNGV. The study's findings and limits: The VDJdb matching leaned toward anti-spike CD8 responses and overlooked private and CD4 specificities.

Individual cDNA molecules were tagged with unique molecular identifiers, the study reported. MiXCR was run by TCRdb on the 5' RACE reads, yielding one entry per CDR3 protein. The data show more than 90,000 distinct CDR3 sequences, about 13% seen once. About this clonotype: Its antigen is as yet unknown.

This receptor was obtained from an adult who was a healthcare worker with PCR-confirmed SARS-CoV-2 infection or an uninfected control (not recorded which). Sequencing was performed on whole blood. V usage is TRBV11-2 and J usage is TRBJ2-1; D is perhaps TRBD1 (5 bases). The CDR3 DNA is TGTGCCAGCAGCTTCCGCAGGGATCATCCATACAATGAGCAGTTCTTC. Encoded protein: CASSFRRDHPYNEQFF.